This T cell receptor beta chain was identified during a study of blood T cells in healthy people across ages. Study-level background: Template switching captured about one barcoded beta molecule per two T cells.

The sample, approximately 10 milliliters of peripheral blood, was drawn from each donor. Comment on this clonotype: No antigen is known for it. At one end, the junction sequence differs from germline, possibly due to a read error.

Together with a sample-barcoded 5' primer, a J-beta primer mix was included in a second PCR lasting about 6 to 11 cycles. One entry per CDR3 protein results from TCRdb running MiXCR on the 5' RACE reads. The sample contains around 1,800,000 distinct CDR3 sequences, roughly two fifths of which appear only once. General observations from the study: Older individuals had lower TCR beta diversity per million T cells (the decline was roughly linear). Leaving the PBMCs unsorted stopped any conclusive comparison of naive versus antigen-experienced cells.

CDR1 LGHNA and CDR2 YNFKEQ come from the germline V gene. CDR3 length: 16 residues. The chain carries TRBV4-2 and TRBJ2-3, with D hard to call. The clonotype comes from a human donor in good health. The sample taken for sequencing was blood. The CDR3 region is CASSRDPAPNADTRYF. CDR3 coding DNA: TGTGCCAGCAGCCGAGACCCTGCTCCAAACGCAGATACGCGGTATTTT.